This T cell receptor beta chain was identified during a study of neoadjuvant anti-PD-1 for oral cavity cancer. Only in-frame clones appear in the TCRdb table, and some are missing; sequencing was by immunoSEQ multiplex PCR. This repertoire shows around 17,000 clones, 50% to 65% found once; its top ten account for 2% to 3%. The germline V gene encodes CDR1 MNHEY and CDR2 SVGAGI. This CDR3 region has 16 residues. After removal of 0 bases from V and 5 bases from J, the junction contained 6 bases not matched to a gene. Cohort: HPV-negative, locally advanced oral cavity squamous cell carcinoma patients. The rearrangement links TRBV6-5 to TRBJ2-3; the match to TRBD1 covers 9 bases. This receptor was taken from a person between 40 and 85 years old with oral cavity squamous cell carcinoma. This specimen was PBMCs, taken before nivolumab (anti-PD-1) treatment. CDR3 region: CASSYSRTGVVDTQYF. Written as DNA, the CDR3 is TGTGCCAGCAGTTACTCGCGGACAGGGGTTGTAGATACGCAGTATTTT.